This TCR beta chain was identified in a study of shared clonotypes between healthy human individuals. This CDR3 is built from 13 residues. Trimming shortened V by 4 bases and J by 1 base, and 8 bases separated the two germline ends. CDR1 is SQVTM, CDR2 ANQGSEA, per germline. Profiled with immunoSEQ multiplex PCR; TCRdb holds only in-frame clones, not every one. The table records 850,000 to 1,200,000 clones, about 75% of them present only once. This clone appeared a single time. Its cognate antigen is unknown. Other DNA sequences in the same sample also yield this CDR3. Study-wide findings and caveats: Sequencing of the sorted subsets was shown by rarefaction to be incomplete despite large depth.

The receptor comes from a man aged 18 to 29 in good health. The chain uses TRBV29-1 and TRBJ1-5, with D perhaps matching TRBD1 (5 bases). The sequenced sample was memory CD4+ T cells sorted from blood. Subset defined: CD45RA-negative fraction. As DNA, the CDR3 is TGCAGCGTTGCTGGACAAAGCAATCAGCCCCAGCATTTT. Protein: CSVAGQSNQPQHF.